These 12 T cell receptor beta chains share one sample of origin, sequenced in a study of CD8 T cells in ankylosing spondylitis. Whole-study results and caveats: Blood of patients with ankylosing spondylitis appeared to be characterized by a TCR beta motif of eight highly homologous variants.

These receptors' antigens are unknown. Using its own MiXCR run on the 5' RACE reads, TCRdb lists one record per CDR3 protein. The sample holds under 950,000 distinct CDR3 sequences, around 20% seen once. The sequencing input was blood, either unsorted or a sorted T cell fraction (not recorded which). The receptors here all came from a male donor with ankylosing spondylitis.

The sample holds one count of this clonotype. The chain uses TRBV5-1 and TRBJ2-5, with 9 bases matching TRBD1. Trimming cost V 4 bases and J 4 bases; bases outside gene matches: 5. Per the germline V gene, CDR1 is SGHRS and CDR2 is YFSETQ. The CDR3 extends over 14 amino acids. The CDR3 DNA is TGCGCCAGCAGCCCACGGGACAGGGCAGAGACCCAGTACTTC. Protein product: CASSPRDRAETQYF. The full variable domain, in which reference TRBV5-1 and TRBJ2-5 provide the parts outside the CDR3, is KAGVTQTPRYLIKTRGQQVTLSCSPISGHRSVSWYQQTPGQGLQFLFEYFSETQRNKGNFPGRFSGRQFSNSRSEMNVSTLELGDSALYLCASSPRDRAETQYFGPGTRLLVL.

This clonotype has at least ten counts. The rearrangement links TRBV12-3 or TRBV12-4 to TRBJ2-5; no reliable D call. V was shortened by 5 bases and J by 4 bases, with 20 bases between the two germline ends. This CDR3 contains 16 residues. Here the CDR3 reads CASSRRSSLYRETQYF. The CDR3, as DNA: TGTGCCAGCAGTCGAAGGTCCTCCCTGTATCGAGAGACCCAGTACTTC.

The chain recombines TRBV15 with TRBJ2-1; a weak D match, TRBD2 (7 bases). The CDR3 is 14 residues long. The ends were cut back, 8 bases at V and 0 bases at J, with 11 bases in the middle. Germline V gene sequence: CDR1 LNHNV, CDR2 YYDKDF (reference sequence). The CDR3 here is CATERGGSYNEQFF. The CDR3 DNA follows: TGTGCCACCGAGAGGGGGGGCTCCTACAATGAGCAGTTCTTC.

The chain recombines TRBV5-6 with TRBJ2-3; 7 nucleotides align to TRBD1. This CDR3 contains 13 residues. Germline CDR1 and CDR2: SGHDT and YYEEEE. Germline trimming cut 2 bases from V and 5 bases from J; bases unmatched to any gene: 2. The CDR3 sequence is CASSFDREDTQYF. CDR3 in DNA: TGTGCCAGCAGCTTTGACAGGGAAGATACGCAGTATTTT. Full variable domain (missing parts from reference TRBV5-6 and TRBJ2-3): DAGVTQSPTHLIKTRGQQVTLRCSPKSGHDTVSWYQQALGQGPQFIFQYYEEEERQRGNFPDRFSGHQFPNYSSELNVNALLLGDSALYLCASSFDREDTQYFGPGTRLTVL.

This clonotype has only a few counts. This chain uses TRBV27 with TRBJ2-3; a weak D match, TRBD1 (6 bases). This CDR3 contains 16 residues. The germline V and J ends were trimmed by 3 bases and 2 bases, with 15 bases remaining between them. The germline CDR1 and CDR2 sequences are MNHEY and SMNVEV (reference sequence). DNA for the CDR3: TGTGCCAGCAGTTTCGGTCCCGGGACATACACAGATACGCAGTATTTT. Its translation is CASSFGPGTYTDTQYF.

The J gene is TRBJ2-7, the V gene TRBV4-3; D might be TRBD2 (6 bases). This CDR3 is built from 15 residues. Germline assignment: CDR1 LGHNA and CDR2 YSLEER. V gave up 0 bases and J gave up 4 bases, with 13 bases separating them. CDR3 protein: CASSQDMGGTYEQYF. CDR3 in DNA: TGCGCCAGCAGCCAAGATATGGGCGGGACTTACGAGCAGTACTTC.

The V gene is TRBV15, the J gene TRBJ2-7; D is unclear. This CDR3 contains 16 residues. V lost 0 bases and J 0 bases, leaving 12 bases between the germline ends. CDR1 and CDR2 from the germline V gene are LNHNV and YYDKDF (reference sequence). CDR3 sequence (DNA): TGTGCCACCAGCAGAGATACCCTGGGGATCTCCTACGAGCAGTACTTC. Protein sequence: CATSRDTLGISYEQYF.

As DNA, the CDR3 is TGTGCCAGCAGCCAGGGACTAGGTTTAGTTGGAGAGCTGTTTTTT. Its protein is CASSQGLGLVGELFF. The V and J genes are TRBV11-3 and TRBJ2-2; 8 bases line up with TRBD2. J lost 11 bases, V lost 5 bases, and 13 bases had no gene match. Germline V CDR1 and CDR2: SGHNT, YENEEA. This CDR3 has 15 amino acids.

This clonotype was recorded a few times. The rearrangement links TRBV27 to TRBJ2-1; 9 bases are shared with TRBD2. The V and J ends lost 4 bases and 2 bases, in that order; junction bases with no gene match: 3. The CDR3 runs to 15 residues. Germline V lookup: CDR1 MNHEY, CDR2 SMNVEV (reference sequence). CDR3 coding DNA: TGTGCCAGCAGTTCTCGGACTAGCGCCTACAATGAGCAGTTCTTC. As protein: CASSSRTSAYNEQFF.

This clonotype came up once. The chain is built from TRBV4-3 and TRBJ2-1; 7 bases match TRBD2. This CDR3 comprises 15 residues. The ends lost 0 bases at V and 4 bases at J; junction bases unmatched: 3. Germline CDR1 is LGHNA and CDR2 is YSLEER. The CDR3 sequence: CASSQEVGGYNEQFF. In nucleotides, the CDR3 is TGCGCCAGCAGCCAAGAGGTGGGAGGGTACAATGAGCAGTTCTTC.

This clonotype was seen many times. The rearrangement joins TRBV12-3 or TRBV12-4 to TRBJ1-5; TRBD1 agrees at 7 bases. This CDR3 contains 14 residues. The junction had 7 bases not matched to a gene; V was cut back by 8 bases and J by 3 bases. CDR3 nucleotides: TGTGCCAGCTATGATGGGACAGCCAATCAGCCCCAGCATTTT. Residues: CASYDGTANQPQHF.

This clonotype came up a few times. The chain carries TRBV12-3 or TRBV12-4 and TRBJ2-7; 8 bases are shared with TRBD2. The CDR3 is 14 residues long. Losses at the gene ends were 8 bases for V and 0 bases for J; bases not matched to a gene: 6. CDR3 coding DNA: TGTGCCAGCCAAGACGCGGGAGGCTCCTACGAGCAGTACTTC. Its protein product is CASQDAGGSYEQYF.